This is a list of T cell receptor beta chains from one sample in a study of shared clonotypes between healthy human individuals. Libraries were prepared by immunoSEQ multiplex PCR; TCRdb keeps only in-frame clonotypes and omits some of them. The table has 1,400,000 or so clones, 97% to 99% seen once. Sequenced sample: naive CD4+ T cells sorted from blood. All receptors derive from a man aged 25-45 years in good health. Each CDR3 is given with its conserved first and last residue. A D gene is named only where the DNA matches it firmly. Clone size is given for some rows only: seen once, a few or many times, or a class if the clone is expanded.

j_call: TRBJ2-3; v_call: TRBV7-9; clone_size: few; d_call: -; cdr3_aa: CASSLSGTDTQYF; cdr3_nt: TGTGCCAGCAGCTTAAGCGGCACAGATACGCAGTATTTT
j_call: TRBJ1-1; v_call: TRBV19; clone_size: -; d_call: TRBD1; cdr3_aa: CASSNDRENTEAFF; cdr3_nt: TGTGCCAGTAGTAATGACAGGGAGAACACTGAAGCTTTCTTT
j_call: TRBJ2-2; v_call: TRBV28; clone_size: -; d_call: -; cdr3_aa: CASSFSPGSTGELFF; cdr3_nt: TGTGCCAGCAGTTTCTCCCCGGGCTCGACCGGGGAGCTGTTTTTT
j_call: TRBJ2-7; v_call: TRBV28; clone_size: -; d_call: -; cdr3_aa: CASSLSGLDEQYF; cdr3_nt: TGTGCCAGCAGTTTATCGGGATTGGACGAGCAGTACTTC
j_call: TRBJ2-3; v_call: TRBV2; clone_size: once; d_call: -; cdr3_aa: CAVRGVSPDTQYF; cdr3_nt: TGTGCGGTTAGGGGGGTCAGCCCAGATACGCAGTATTTT
j_call: TRBJ2-4; v_call: TRBV29-1; clone_size: once; d_call: -; cdr3_aa: CSVGIQYF; cdr3_nt: TGCAGCGTGGGCATTCAGTACTTC
j_call: TRBJ2-7; v_call: TRBV10-1; clone_size: -; d_call: TRBD2; cdr3_aa: CASSVTSGYEQYF; cdr3_nt: TGCGCCAGCAGTGTGACTAGCGGCTACGAGCAGTACTTC
j_call: TRBJ2-5; v_call: TRBV5-1; clone_size: -; d_call: -; cdr3_aa: CASSSGPSGETQYF; cdr3_nt: TGCGCCAGCAGCTCGGGACCGTCGGGGGAGACCCAGTACTTC
j_call: TRBJ2-7; v_call: TRBV28; clone_size: -; d_call: -; cdr3_aa: CASRRDYEQYF; cdr3_nt: TGTGCCAGCAGACGCGACTACGAGCAGTACTTC
j_call: TRBJ1-2; v_call: TRBV27; clone_size: -; d_call: -; cdr3_aa: CASSFSRFMGYTF; cdr3_nt: TGTGCCAGCAGTTTTTCACGGTTTATGGGCTACACCTTC
j_call: TRBJ2-3; v_call: TRBV5-4; clone_size: -; d_call: -; cdr3_aa: CASSLGVSTDTQYF; cdr3_nt: TGTGCCAGCAGCTTAGGCGTTAGCACAGATACGCAGTATTTT
j_call: TRBJ2-5; v_call: TRBV19; clone_size: -; d_call: TRBD1; cdr3_aa: CASSAQGASETQYF; cdr3_nt: TGTGCCAGTAGTGCACAGGGGGCCTCGGAGACCCAGTACTTC
j_call: TRBJ1-2; v_call: TRBV2; clone_size: -; d_call: -; cdr3_aa: CASSGTGESGYTF; cdr3_nt: TGTGCCAGCAGTGGAACGGGGGAGTCTGGCTACACCTTC
j_call: TRBJ1-2; v_call: TRBV5-6; clone_size: once; d_call: -; cdr3_aa: CASSLVARSNYGYTF; cdr3_nt: TGTGCCAGCAGCTTGGTAGCGCGTAGTAACTATGGCTACACCTTC